The sequence of this TCR beta chain was determined in a study of blood T cell repertoires in COVID-19. The CDR3 has 13 amino acids. Losses at the gene ends were 7 bases for V and 6 bases for J; bases not matched to a gene: 4. The V gene's germline CDR1 is LNHDA and CDR2 SQIVND (reference sequence). Method: immunoSEQ multiplex PCR; TCRdb's copy keeps in-frame clones and lacks some. The table includes hundreds of thousands of clones, more than 75% detected once. This chain links TRBV19 with TRBJ2-2; 8 bases match TRBD2. The sample comprised peripheral blood. The TCR sequence derives from a woman aged 30 to 39 who had recovered from COVID-19. The CDR3 reads CASIGLAAGELFF. The CDR3 nucleotides are TGTGCCAGTATTGGACTAGCTGCCGGGGAGCTGTTTTTT.